The clone carrying this T cell receptor (beta chain) was seen a few times. The authors' processing: Amplification of reference gene primers was used by the study to estimate nucleated cell counts. Only in-frame clones appear in the TCRdb table, and some are missing; sequencing was by immunoSEQ multiplex PCR. From that table come the V and J calls and clone size; the DNA was used to work out D and trimming. The sample has approximately 65,000 clones, roughly nine tenths seen once. The germline CDR1 and CDR2 sequences are LNHDA and SQIVND (reference sequence). V lost 4 bases to trimming and J lost 12 bases, with 12 bases between them. This CDR3 is built from 11 residues. This entry belongs to a study of blood T cell repertoires in COVID-19.

The receptor comes from a woman between 50 and 59 years old with active COVID-19. The chain combines TRBV19 with TRBJ1-1; possibly TRBD1 for D (6 bases). The sequencing sample was made of peripheral blood. CDR3 sequence: CASSNGGATFF. The CDR3 coding sequence is TGTGCCAGTAGTAATGGGGGCGCGACTTTCTTT.